This T cell receptor beta chain is from a study of T cells after yellow fever vaccination. General study findings and limits: When the response was secondary, it was weaker but reached its peak faster, day 5 versus 15. Boosting was followed by the reappearance of most primary-vaccination clones (just under 98% CD4, around 91% CD8). Abundant clonotypes from the bulk population could have been carried over as contaminants into FACS-sorted repertoires.

This clonotype occurred many times. Its cognate antigen is unknown. The V gene lost 8 bases and the J gene lost 5 bases, with 12 bases spanning the gap. Per germline, CDR1 LNHDA and CDR2 SQIVND (reference sequence). This CDR3 is built from 12 residues. Template-switching 5'RACE yielded the TCR cDNA; a universal primer site and UMIs were added in the process. TCRdb analysed the 5' RACE reads with MiXCR anew, one entry per CDR3 protein. The table lists around 310,000 distinct CDR3 sequences, about 3.5% of them singletons. The sample here was PBMCs, taken on the day of the yellow fever booster vaccination. The gene calls are TRBV19 and TRBJ1-2; D possibly corresponds to TRBD1 (5 bases). This clonotype originated in a man aged 18 to 35 who received the YFV17D yellow fever vaccine. The CDR3 DNA is TGTGCCAGTCTCCGGGACGGATATGGCTACACCTTC. As protein: CASLRDGYGYTF.